This T cell receptor (beta chain) was identified during a study of siplizumab effects on memory and regulatory T cells. Profiled with immunoSEQ multiplex PCR; TCRdb holds only in-frame clones, not every one. The sample records approximately 100,000 clones, less than 95% being singletons. On this clone: Antigen: not known.

General observations from the study: With siplizumab, Treg-derived clones averaged about 69% of mappable alloreactive CD4+ clones, versus 26.9% in controls.

The length of the CDR3 is 11 residues. With 8 bases removed from V and 0 bases from J, the gap between germline ends came to 5 bases. The germline V gene has CDR1 MNHEY and CDR2 SMNVEV (reference sequence). The chain joins TRBV27 to TRBJ2-7; D ambiguous. The sample was Tregs sorted from blood. The TCR originated in a human donor in good health. The CDR3 nucleotides are TGTGCCAGCTCCCTCTCCTACGAGCAGTACTTC. Translated, it gives CASSLSYEQYF.